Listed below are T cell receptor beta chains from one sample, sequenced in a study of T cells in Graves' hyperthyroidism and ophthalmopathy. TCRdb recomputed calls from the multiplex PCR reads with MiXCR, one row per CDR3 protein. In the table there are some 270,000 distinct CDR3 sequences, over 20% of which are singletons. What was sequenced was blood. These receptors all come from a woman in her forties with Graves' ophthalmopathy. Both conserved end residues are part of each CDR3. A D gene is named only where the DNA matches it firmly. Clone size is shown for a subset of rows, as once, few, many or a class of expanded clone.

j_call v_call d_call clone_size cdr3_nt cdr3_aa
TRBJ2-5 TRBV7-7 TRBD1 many TGTGCTAGCAGCCCGACAGGGCCCTACCAAGAGACCCAGTACTTC CASSPTGPYQETQYF
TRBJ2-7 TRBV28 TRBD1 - TGTGCCAGCAGCACCCGGGACAGGTCCTACGAGCAGTACTTC CASSTRDRSYEQYF
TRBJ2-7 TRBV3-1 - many TGTGCCAGCAGCCATTTAAGCGAGCAGTACTTC CASSHLSEQYF
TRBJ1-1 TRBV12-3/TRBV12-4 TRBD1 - TGTGCCAGCAGTTCCAGTCCGAGACAGGGCGGTGGAACTGAAGCTTTCTTT CASSSSPRQGGGTEAFF
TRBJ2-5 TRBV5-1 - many TGCGCCAGCAGCTTGAGGGCAGCGGTGCCAGAGACCCAGTACTTC CASSLRAAVPETQYF
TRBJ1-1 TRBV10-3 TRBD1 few TGTGCCACCGGGACAGGGAATGAAGCTTTCTTT CATGTGNEAFF
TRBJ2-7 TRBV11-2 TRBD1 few TGTGCCAGCAGCCACCGGGACAGGGGAAGAGGCGAGCAGTACTTC CASSHRDRGRGEQYF
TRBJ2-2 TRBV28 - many TGTGCCAGCAGTTCCCAGCGCAGCCCTCCACCCCGGGAGCTGTTTTTT CASSSQRSPPPRELFF
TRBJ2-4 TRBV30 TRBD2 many TGTGCCTGGAGTGTACCTGTGGGAGGGCCACTGCCCAAAAACATTCAGTACTTC CAWSVPVGGPLPKNIQYF
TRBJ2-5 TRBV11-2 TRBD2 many TGTGCCAGCAGCTTAGTTCCGGGACTAACGTACCAAGAGACCCAGTACTTC CASSLVPGLTYQETQYF
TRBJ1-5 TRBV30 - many TGTGCCTGGAGTGTAGCCAGGGGTAGCAATCAGCCCCAGCATTTT CAWSVARGSNQPQHF
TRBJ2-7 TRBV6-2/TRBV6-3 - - TGTGCCAGCAGTACCAGCGGGACAGGCCGCGAGCAGTACTTC CASSTSGTGREQYF
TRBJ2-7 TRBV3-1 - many TGTGCCAGCAGCGGATGGGCCACCGGCTACGAGCAGTACTTC CASSGWATGYEQYF
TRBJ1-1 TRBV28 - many TGTGCCAGCGCCTTGCAGAGGAACACTGAAGCTTTCTTT CASALQRNTEAFF
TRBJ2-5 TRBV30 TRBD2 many TGTGCCTGGTCACTCGGACTAGCGGGAGTTCGCGAGACCCAGTACTTC CAWSLGLAGVRETQYF
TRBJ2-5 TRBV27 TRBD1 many TGTGCCAGCAGCCGCCCGCGGACAGGGGACGAGACCCAGTACTTC CASSRPRTGDETQYF
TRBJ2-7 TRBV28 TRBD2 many TGTGCCAGCAGTTCCCCGACTAGCGGGAGCTACGAGCAGTACTTC CASSSPTSGSYEQYF
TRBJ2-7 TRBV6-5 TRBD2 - TGTGCCAGCAGTTATGACCCCGCGGGAGCCTACGAGCAGTACTTC CASSYDPAGAYEQYF
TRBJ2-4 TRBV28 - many TGTGCCAGCAGTTCGGCAGGCAACGGAATAGCCAAAAACATTCAGTACTTC CASSSAGNGIAKNIQYF
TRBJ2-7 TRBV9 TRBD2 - TGTGCCAGCAGCGTACAAGCGGGAGGGCCCTACGAGCAGTACTTC CASSVQAGGPYEQYF
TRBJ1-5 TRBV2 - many TGTGCCAGCAGTGTAGAACAGATTAATCAGCCCCAGCATTTT CASSVEQINQPQHF
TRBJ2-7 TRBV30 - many TGTGCCTGGAGTGCACTGTACTCCTACGAGCAGTACTTC CAWSALYSYEQYF
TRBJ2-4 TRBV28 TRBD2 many TGTGCCAGCAGTTCACTAGCGGGAGGCAAAAACATTCAGTACTTC CASSSLAGGKNIQYF
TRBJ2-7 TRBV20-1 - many TGCAGTGCTAGAGACGCCCGACAGAGTTCCTCCTACGAGCAGTACTTC CSARDARQSSSYEQYF
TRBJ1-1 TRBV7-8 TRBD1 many TGTGCCAGCAGCATGACAGGGCCGAACACTGAAGCTTTCTTT CASSMTGPNTEAFF
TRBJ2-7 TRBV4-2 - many TGTGCCAGCAGCCAAGTTGAGATTAGCGGCACCTACGAGCAGTACTTC CASSQVEISGTYEQYF
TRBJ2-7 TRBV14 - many TGTGCCAGCAGCCAGCGGACGGTAACCTACGAGCAGTACTTC CASSQRTVTYEQYF
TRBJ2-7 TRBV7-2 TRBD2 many TGTGCCAGCAGCGGTACCGGGACTAGATACTACGAGCAGTACTTC CASSGTGTRYYEQYF
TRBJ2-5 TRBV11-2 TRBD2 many TGTGCCAGCAGCTTGTGGACTAGCGGGGGAAATCAAGAGACCCAGTACTTC CASSLWTSGGNQETQYF
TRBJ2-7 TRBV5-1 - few TGCGCCAGCAGCTTGAACCAGGAGCGCTACGAGCAGTACTTC CASSLNQERYEQYF
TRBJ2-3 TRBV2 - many TGTGCCAGCAGGACGGGAGGCACAGATACGCAGTATTTT CASRTGGTDTQYF
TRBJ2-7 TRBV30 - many TGTGCCTGGAGTGGCGGAGGGGGATACGAGCAGTACTTC CAWSGGGGYEQYF
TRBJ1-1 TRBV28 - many TGTGCCACTCACGCGGGGGGTGAAGCTTTCTTT CATHAGGEAFF
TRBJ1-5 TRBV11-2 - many TGTGCCAGCAGCTTAGACAGGGAAAATCAGCCCCAGCATTTT CASSLDRENQPQHF
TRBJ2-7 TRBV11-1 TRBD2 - TGTGCCAGCAGCTGGGTGGTAGCGGGTGCCTACGAGCAGTACTTC CASSWVVAGAYEQYF
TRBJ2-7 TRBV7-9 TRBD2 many TGTGCCAGCAGTTCCCGACTAGCGGGAGTCTACGAGCAGTACTTC CASSSRLAGVYEQYF
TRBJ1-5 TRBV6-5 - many TGTGCCAGCAGTTCAAGAGGGGCCGCAAATCAGCCCCAGCATTTT CASSSRGAANQPQHF
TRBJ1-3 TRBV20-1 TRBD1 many TGCAGTGCTGGACAGGGGGATAGCACCATATATTTT CSAGQGDSTIYF
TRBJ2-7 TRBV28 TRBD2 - TGTGCCAGCAAGGGACTAGCGAACGAGCAGTACTTC CASKGLANEQYF
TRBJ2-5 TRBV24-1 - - TGTGCCACCAGTGATTTGAGCAGGGGAGAGACCCAGTACTTC CATSDLSRGETQYF
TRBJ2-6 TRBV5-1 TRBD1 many TGCGCCAGCAGCCAAATAACAGGGGCCACTAGAACTGGGGCCAACGTCCTGACTTTC CASSQITGATRTGANVLTF
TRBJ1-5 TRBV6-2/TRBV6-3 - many TGTGCCAGCAGTCTACTGTTCGGACAGACACCTAATCAGCCCCAGCATTTT CASSLLFGQTPNQPQHF
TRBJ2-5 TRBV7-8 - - TGTGCCAGCAGCGTAGAAAACCCAAAGACGGGAGAGACCCAGTACTTC CASSVENPKTGETQYF
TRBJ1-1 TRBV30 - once TGTGCCTGGAACACGAACACTGAAGCTTTCTTT CAWNTNTEAFF
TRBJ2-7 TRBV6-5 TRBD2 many TGTGCCAGCAGTTACTCAGTGGTAGCGGGACCCTATGAGCAGTACTTC CASSYSVVAGPYEQYF
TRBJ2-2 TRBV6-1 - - TGTGCCAGCAGGCCCCCGAAACCGTCCGGGGAGCTGTTTTTT CASRPPKPSGELFF
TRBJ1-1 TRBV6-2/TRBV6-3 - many TGTGCCAGCAGTTACTCGCGACCTAAGGTGGCAGGGGTGACTGAAGCTTTCTTT CASSYSRPKVAGVTEAFF
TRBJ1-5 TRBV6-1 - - TGTGCCAGCAATCCGGAGGGAAGGCATAGCAATCAGCCCCAGCATTTT CASNPEGRHSNQPQHF
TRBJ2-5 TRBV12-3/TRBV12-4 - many TGTGCCAGCAGTAGACGGACGACCGGGGTTCTTGGAGAGACCCAGTACTTC CASSRRTTGVLGETQYF
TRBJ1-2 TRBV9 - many TGTGCCAGCACCGTCGGTTTGGCGGCTAACTATGGCTACACCTTC CASTVGLAANYGYTF
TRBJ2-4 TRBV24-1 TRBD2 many TGTGCCACCAGTGACCTCCTTAGCGGGAGGACCGAAAACATTCAGTACTTC CATSDLLSGRTENIQYF
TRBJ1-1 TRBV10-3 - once TGTGCCATCTGGTCTGGGGGCCTGGGTAACACTGAAGCTTTCTTT CAIWSGGLGNTEAFF
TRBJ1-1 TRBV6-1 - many TGTGCCAGCAGTGAAGCTGCAGGAGGGGACACTGAAGCTTTCTTT CASSEAAGGDTEAFF
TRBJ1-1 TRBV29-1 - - TGCAGCGTTGATCGGCCAGTAGCTTTCTTT CSVDRPVAFF
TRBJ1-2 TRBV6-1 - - TGTGCCAGCACCTCACCCGGGGGTGGCTACACCTTC CASTSPGGGYTF
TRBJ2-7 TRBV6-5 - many TGTGCCAGCAGTTACGGCGGGGCACCTTCCGAGCAGTACTTC CASSYGGAPSEQYF
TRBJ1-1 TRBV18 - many TGTGCCAGCTCACCACCGGTTTCGAGAAAGGCTGAAGCTTTCTTT CASSPPVSRKAEAFF
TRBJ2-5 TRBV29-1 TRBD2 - TGCAGCGCCGCGGGGGTATTTCAAGAGACCCAGTACTTC CSAAGVFQETQYF